This T cell receptor beta chain is from a study of OX40 agonist ivuxolimab in advanced cancers. Concerning the study at large: Ivuxolimab was an agonistic, fully human IgG2 monoclonal antibody directed against OX40 (CD134), a costimulatory receptor. The point of sequencing TCRbeta in the periphery was to test whether ivuxolimab changed TCR sequence diversity and drove clonal T-cell expansion. Intravenous ivuxolimab was administered to patients every 2 weeks at six dose levels: 0.01, 0.1, 0.3, 1.5, 3 and 10 mg/kg. Three dose-escalation patients achieved partial responses, one with hepatocellular carcinoma and two with cutaneous melanoma. The paper describes the monotherapy dose-escalation part (N ≈ 51 patients) of the phase I trial of ivuxolimab. Of the approximately 53 patients in dose escalation, some 20 had hepatocellular carcinoma, around 15 had melanoma, 9 had renal cell carcinoma and 9 had head and neck cancer. The dose-escalation cohort was over 70% male with a mean age of about 58 years, ranging from about 23 to 85. Patients were allowed to have had prior anti-PD-1, anti-PD-L1 or anti-CTLA-4 therapy, and 40% of the dose-escalation patients had been treated with checkpoint inhibitors.

On this clone itself: This receptor's antigen is unknown. Per-base quality was not reported, and no clone a single base away is much larger than it.

Genomic DNA was extracted from sorted cells for sequencing of the TCRbeta CDR3 region. TCRbeta CDR3 regions were sequenced using the immunoSEQ Assay. TCRdb limited this immuneACCESS table to in-frame rearrangements with V and J called. A share of clones is missing; checked studies link under half to unresolved V genes, and the rest is unexplained. The sample includes roughly 12,000 clones, with more than 80% observed a single time. Roughly 73% of the sample is in the top ten clones. The CDR1 and CDR2 encoded by the germline V gene (reference sequence) are GTSNPN and SVGIG. Taken from cysteine to phenylalanine, the CDR3 has 11 residues. Here the CDR3 DNA is all that survives: 33 bases in frame from base 1. V is shortened by 4 bases, J by 8 bases, and the region joining them spans 9 bases. The paper as a whole reports these results and caveats: Low levels of normalized T-cell clonal expansion were also seen in some nonresponding patients. In partial responders in the 0.1-3.0 mg/kg groups, normalized peripheral clonal expansion was found to be among the lowest, especially among CD8+ T cells. Which antigens the clonally expanded peripheral T cells were specific for was not determined. At doses from 0.1 to 3.0 mg/kg, clonal expansion was seen in both CD4+ and CD8+ blood T cells between baseline and week 6. After ivuxolimab, CD8+ T cells had more expanded clones than CD4+ T cells on average.

The trial excluded patients who had a history of autoimmune disease or were on systemic immunosuppression. Peripheral blood for TCR sequencing was drawn from every dose cohort at baseline, at cycle 4 day 1 and at cycle 7 day 1. The samples were taken from a phase I, first-in-human, multicenter, open-label dose-escalation trial of ivuxolimab. Adults with locally advanced or metastatic melanoma, renal cell carcinoma, hepatocellular carcinoma or head and neck squamous cell carcinoma were enrolled in the trial. Before TCR sequencing, CD4+ T cells and CD8+ T cells from peripheral blood were sorted into separate populations.

This receptor was obtained from an adult with an advanced solid tumor such as melanoma, head and neck, liver or kidney cancer. The specimen comprised CD4+ or CD8+ T cells sorted from blood, sampled in a trial of the OX40 agonist ivuxolimab. The rearranged segments are TRBV30 and TRBJ1-5, with no reliable assignment of the D segment. The CDR3 here reads CAWIPPEPQHF. The base sequence is TGTGCCTGGATCCCCCCGGAGCCCCAGCATTTT.